The clone carrying this T cell receptor beta chain has only a few counts. Its antigen is currently unknown. This entry belongs to a study of beta chain features in type 1 diabetes. General study points: Researchers report that Type 1 diabetes patients had moderately but significantly shorter TCRB CDR3s across all four CD4+ subsets.

All of the isolated RNA was reverse transcribed, so expressed TCRB transcripts were sequenced. Only in-frame clones appear in the TCRdb table, and some are missing; sequencing was by immunoSEQ multiplex PCR. The sample has hundreds of thousands of clones, roughly 15% seen once. Between the trimmed V and J ends, which lost 4 bases and 3 bases, there was a span of 13 bases. CDR3 length: 15 amino acids. Per the germline V gene, CDR1 is SGDLS and CDR2 is YYNGEE. The specimen sequenced was naive CD4+ T cells from blood. The rearrangement links TRBV9 to TRBJ2-2; perhaps TRBD1 as D (5 bases). This sequence originates from a man aged 18 to 29 in good health. CDR3 protein: CASSPQQGYTGELFF. The CDR3 DNA reads as TGTGCCAGCAGCCCCCAGCAGGGTTACACCGGGGAGCTGTTTTTT.